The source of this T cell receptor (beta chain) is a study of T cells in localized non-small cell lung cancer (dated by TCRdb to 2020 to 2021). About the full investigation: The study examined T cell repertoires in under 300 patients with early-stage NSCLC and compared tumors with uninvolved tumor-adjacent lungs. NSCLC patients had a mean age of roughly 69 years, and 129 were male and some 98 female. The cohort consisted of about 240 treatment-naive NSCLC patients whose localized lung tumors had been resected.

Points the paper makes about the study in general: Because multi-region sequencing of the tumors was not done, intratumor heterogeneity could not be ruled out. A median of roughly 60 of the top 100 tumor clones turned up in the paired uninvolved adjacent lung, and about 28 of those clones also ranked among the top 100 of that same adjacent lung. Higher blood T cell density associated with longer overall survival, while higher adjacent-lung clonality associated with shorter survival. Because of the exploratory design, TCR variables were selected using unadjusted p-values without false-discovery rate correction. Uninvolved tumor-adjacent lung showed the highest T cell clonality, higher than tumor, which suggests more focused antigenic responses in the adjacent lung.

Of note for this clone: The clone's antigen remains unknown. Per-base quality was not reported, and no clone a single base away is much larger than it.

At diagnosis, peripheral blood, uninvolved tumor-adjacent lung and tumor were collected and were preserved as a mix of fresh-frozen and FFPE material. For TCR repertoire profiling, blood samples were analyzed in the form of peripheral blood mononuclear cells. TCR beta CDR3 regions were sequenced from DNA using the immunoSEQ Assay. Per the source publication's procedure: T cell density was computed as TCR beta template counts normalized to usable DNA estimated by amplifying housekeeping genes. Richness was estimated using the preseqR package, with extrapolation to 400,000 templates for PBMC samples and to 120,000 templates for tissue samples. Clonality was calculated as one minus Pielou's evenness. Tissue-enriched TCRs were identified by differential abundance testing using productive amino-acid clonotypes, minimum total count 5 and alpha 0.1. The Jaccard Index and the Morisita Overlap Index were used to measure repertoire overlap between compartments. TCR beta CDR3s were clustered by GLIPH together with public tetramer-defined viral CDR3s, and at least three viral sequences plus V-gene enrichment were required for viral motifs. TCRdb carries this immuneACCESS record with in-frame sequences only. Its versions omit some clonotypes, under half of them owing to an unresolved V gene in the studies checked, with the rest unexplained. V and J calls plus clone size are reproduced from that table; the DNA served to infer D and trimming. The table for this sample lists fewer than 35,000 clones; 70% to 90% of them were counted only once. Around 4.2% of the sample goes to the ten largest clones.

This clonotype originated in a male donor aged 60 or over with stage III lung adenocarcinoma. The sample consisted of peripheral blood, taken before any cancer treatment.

DNA sequence: TGCGCCAGCAGTCTTACAGGGGGGCCTGGAAACACCATATATTTT. Its protein is CASSLTGGPGNTIYF. This receptor chain uses TRBV5-1 and TRBJ1-3, with 8 bases in between that match TRBD1. The CDR3 contains 15 residues, cysteine and phenylalanine counted. The DNA shown is the 45-base CDR3, in frame from base 1. Trimming leaves V shorter by 5 bases and J shorter by 2 bases, with the junction holding 6 bases beyond the gene matches. Looking up the germline V gene yields CDR1 SGHRS and CDR2 YFSETQ.